This T cell receptor (beta chain) was sequenced in a study of CD8+CD57+ T cells in acquired aplastic anemia. The germline V gene has CDR1 MNHNS and CDR2 SASEGT. V shed 7 bases and J shed 4 bases, with 10 bases lying between them. This CDR3 comprises 12 residues. CDR3 and TCR beta VDJ profiling relied on genomic DNA as the template. TCRdb re-derived calls from the reads in MiXCR, one entry per CDR3 protein. Of under 150,000 distinct CDR3 sequences in the sample, about 40% are singletons; the top ten hold around 8.4%. In this sample, this clonotype turned up many times. The material sequenced was sorted CD4+, CD8+, or CD8+CD57+ T cells (not recorded which) from PBMCs. J is TRBJ1-2 and V is TRBV6-1; D remains unclear. This clonotype originated in a human donor in good health, serving as a control. The CDR3 DNA reads TGTGCCAGCATATATTCATTCTATGGCTACACCTTC. This sequence encodes CASIYSFYGYTF.